Sequencing of this TCR beta chain was carried out in a study of blood T cells in healthy people across ages. Primed by a sample-barcoded 5' primer and a J-beta primer mix, a second PCR proceeded for about 7 to 12 cycles. TCRdb reprocessed the 5' RACE reads via MiXCR and lists one record per CDR3 protein. The sample has hundreds of thousands of distinct CDR3 sequences, roughly 21% seen once; the top ten hold approximately 3.7%. The CDR3 consists of 13 residues. CDR1 SNHLY and CDR2 FYNNEI come from the germline V gene. Of note for this clonotype: Its antigen is currently unknown. One base away lies a much larger clone, so this may be a sequencing read error.

Study-level results: Those diversity estimates obtained from one million T cells were thought to be underestimates.

The clonotype was recovered from a man aged 70 or older in good health. This chain connects TRBV2 to TRBJ1-2; 7 bases match TRBD1. Sequencing was carried out using blood. The CDR3 DNA reads as TGTGCCAGCGGTGAAGAAGGGGGCCAAGGCTACACCTTC. This translates into CASGEEGGQGYTF.